This is a list of T cell receptor beta chains from one sample in a study of CD8+ T cells in alopecia areata. Sequencing used immunoSEQ multiplex PCR; TCRdb keeps in-frame clones, though not all of them. Of 160,000 or so clones in the sample, 55% to 75% were seen once. The sequencing used CD4+ T cells sorted from blood, collected at week 4, from a patient treated with tofacitinib. The receptor set was obtained from a human donor with alopecia areata. The CDR3 runs from the conserved cysteine through the conserved F or W. D genes are given only for firm matches. Clone size appears in some rows only: once, few, many, or a class for an expanded clone.

V gene,clone size,J gene,CDR3 length,D gene,CDR3 protein,CDR3 DNA
TRBV10-3,NA,TRBJ2-2,14,NA,CAISESRDTGELFF,TGTGCCATCAGTGAGTCGCGAGACACCGGGGAGCTGTTTTTT
TRBV5-1,NA,TRBJ2-7,14,TRBD1,CASSSGTGSYEQYF,TGCGCCAGCAGCTCCGGGACAGGATCCTACGAGCAGTACTTC
TRBV4-3,NA,TRBJ1-6,14,NA,CASSQDLKVSPLHF,TGCGCCAGCAGCCAAGATCTTAAGGTTTCACCCCTCCACTTT
TRBV5-4,NA,TRBJ2-6,17,NA,CASSMAPGGGGANVLTF,TGTGCCAGCAGCATGGCCCCCGGGGGAGGTGGGGCCAACGTCCTGACTTTC
TRBV15,NA,TRBJ2-5,14,NA,CATSREQGQETQYF,TGTGCCACCAGCAGAGAACAGGGCCAAGAGACCCAGTACTTC
TRBV30,NA,TRBJ2-5,14,NA,CAWGARGRGETQYF,TGTGCCTGGGGCGCGAGGGGACGAGGAGAGACCCAGTACTTC
TRBV2,NA,TRBJ2-7,13,NA,CASSVRGYREQYF,TGTGCCAGCAGTGTGAGGGGGTATCGCGAGCAGTACTTC
TRBV9,NA,TRBJ2-3,14,NA,CASSVQPSTDTQYF,TGTGCCAGCAGCGTGCAACCCAGCACAGATACGCAGTATTTT
TRBV10-2,once,TRBJ2-7,15,TRBD2,CASTPASGATYEQYF,TGCGCCAGCACCCCTGCTAGCGGGGCAACCTACGAGCAGTACTTC
TRBV7-2,few,TRBJ2-7,14,NA,CASSLVGLGDEQYF,TGTGCCAGCAGCTTAGTGGGTCTGGGCGACGAGCAGTACTTC
TRBV30,NA,TRBJ1-1,11,TRBD1,CAWSRGPEAFF,TGTGCCTGGAGCAGGGGGCCTGAAGCTTTCTTT
TRBV29-1,NA,TRBJ2-5,15,NA,CSVAVTGALGETQYF,TGCAGCGTGGCCGTTACGGGGGCGTTAGGAGAGACCCAGTACTTC
TRBV7-9,NA,TRBJ1-2,16,NA,CASSSGPYQPNYGYTF,TGTGCCAGCAGCTCGGGGCCGTATCAGCCCAACTATGGCTACACCTTC
TRBV2,NA,TRBJ1-5,14,NA,CASSEWRGEQPQHF,TGTGCCAGCAGTGAATGGAGGGGAGAGCAGCCCCAGCATTTT
TRBV29-1,once,TRBJ1-1,14,NA,CSATGTSMNTEAFF,TGCAGCGCGACCGGGACATCTATGAACACTGAAGCTTTCTTT
TRBV5-1,NA,TRBJ2-2,13,NA,CASSFGDTGELFF,TGCGCCAGCAGCTTTGGAGACACCGGGGAGCTGTTTTTT
TRBV30,NA,TRBJ1-1,13,NA,CAWSVAGDAEAFF,TGTGCCTGGAGTGTAGCAGGGGACGCTGAAGCTTTCTTT
TRBV6-5,few,TRBJ1-3,14,NA,CASKGGQVGNTIYF,TGTGCCAGCAAGGGCGGGCAGGTTGGAAACACCATATATTTT
TRBV11-2,NA,TRBJ1-2,13,NA,CASTPDGNYGYTF,TGTGCCAGCACCCCCGATGGAAACTATGGCTACACCTTC
TRBV5-1,NA,TRBJ2-7,12,NA,CASSPLYGEQYF,TGCGCCAGCAGCCCGCTCTACGGGGAGCAGTACTTC
TRBV30,NA,TRBJ1-5,14,NA,CAWRAGERNQPQHF,TGTGCCTGGAGGGCAGGGGAACGAAATCAGCCCCAGCATTTT
TRBV29-1,NA,TRBJ2-3,15,NA,CSVEVGTASTDTQYF,TGCAGCGTTGAAGTCGGGACCGCCTCCACAGATACGCAGTATTTT
TRBV30,once,TRBJ1-2,12,NA,CAWSVDLEGYTF,TGTGCCTGGAGTGTAGACTTGGAAGGCTACACCTTC
TRBV7-9,NA,TRBJ2-2,17,TRBD1,CASSRGAGTGATGELFF,TGTGCCAGCAGTCGAGGTGCCGGGACAGGGGCGACCGGGGAGCTGTTTTTT
TRBV5-1,NA,TRBJ2-7,15,TRBD2,CASSLEPSGGYEQYF,TGCGCCAGCAGCTTGGAACCTAGCGGGGGTTACGAGCAGTACTTC
TRBV25-1,NA,TRBJ1-2,17,TRBD1,CASSESGTGLAKDGYTF,TGTGCCAGCAGTGAATCCGGGACAGGCCTTGCGAAAGATGGCTACACCTTC
TRBV15,NA,TRBJ1-2,13,NA,CATSREGGYGYTF,TGTGCCACCAGCAGAGAGGGGGGCTATGGCTACACCTTC
TRBV15,few,TRBJ1-5,14,NA,CATSNGYSNQPQHF,TGTGCCACCAGTAACGGATATAGCAATCAGCCCCAGCATTTT
TRBV2,NA,TRBJ2-5,13,TRBD1,CASSDRGLETQYF,TGTGCCAGCAGTGACAGGGGGCTGGAGACCCAGTACTTC
TRBV12-5,NA,TRBJ1-2,14,NA,CASGLGILDDGYTF,TGTGCTAGTGGTTTGGGGATCCTGGACGATGGCTACACCTTC
TRBV5-1,NA,TRBJ2-1,15,NA,CASKGTLNSYNEQFF,TGCGCCAGCAAAGGGACTCTTAACTCCTACAATGAGCAGTTCTTC
TRBV30,NA,TRBJ2-2,15,NA,CAWSLGPEVGGELFF,TGTGCCTGGAGTTTGGGTCCCGAGGTTGGCGGCGAGCTGTTTTTT
TRBV30,once,TRBJ2-5,12,TRBD2,CAWGGDQETQYF,TGTGCCTGGGGGGGGGACCAAGAGACCCAGTACTTC
TRBV25-1,NA,TRBJ1-2,13,TRBD1,CASSRQGADGYTF,TGTGCCAGCAGTCGACAGGGGGCGGATGGCTACACCTTC
TRBV9,NA,TRBJ1-6,15,NA,CASSVGIGVNSPLHF,TGTGCCAGCAGCGTAGGTATCGGTGTTAATTCACCCCTCCACTTT
TRBV9,NA,TRBJ1-1,14,TRBD1,CASSTRQGLTEAFF,TGTGCCAGCAGCACCCGACAGGGACTCACTGAAGCTTTCTTT
TRBV30,NA,TRBJ1-3,13,NA,CAWRWRSGNTIYF,TGTGCCTGGAGATGGCGCTCTGGAAACACCATATATTTT
TRBV5-6,NA,TRBJ2-7,13,NA,CASSLGIRGGQYF,TGTGCCAGCAGCTTGGGTATTAGGGGCGGACAGTACTTC
TRBV29-1,NA,TRBJ2-5,12,NA,CSVERQGGTQYF,TGCAGCGTTGAACGGCAGGGAGGGACCCAGTACTTC
TRBV6-6,NA,TRBJ2-1,14,TRBD2,CASSFGLAGESQFF,TGTGCCAGCAGTTTCGGACTAGCGGGCGAGTCACAGTTCTTC
TRBV5-1,NA,TRBJ2-3,12,NA,CASRGGTDTQYF,TGCGCCAGCAGGGGCGGGACAGATACGCAGTATTTT
TRBV29-1,NA,TRBJ2-2,11,NA,CSGGRAGELFF,TGCAGCGGGGGAAGGGCTGGGGAGCTGTTTTTT
TRBV29-1,few,TRBJ2-5,12,NA,CSALGGSETQYF,TGCAGCGCCTTAGGAGGGTCGGAGACCCAGTACTTC
TRBV2,once,TRBJ2-7,12,NA,CASRSFITEQYF,TGTGCCAGTCGTTCGTTCATAACGGAGCAGTACTTC
TRBV5-1,NA,TRBJ2-1,17,NA,CASSLARGISSYNEQFF,TGCGCCAGCAGCTTGGCCAGAGGAATAAGCTCCTACAATGAGCAGTTCTTC
TRBV9,once,TRBJ1-2,15,NA,CASSVASRPGYGYTF,TGTGCCAGCAGCGTAGCATCTAGGCCGGGCTATGGCTACACCTTC
TRBV25-1,NA,TRBJ2-7,12,NA,CASSAPSLEQYF,TGTGCCAGCAGTGCACCCTCCTTGGAGCAGTACTTC
TRBV7-6,few,TRBJ1-1,15,NA,CASSLGQGKNTEAFF,TGTGCCAGCAGCTTAGGCCAGGGGAAGAACACTGAAGCTTTCTTT
TRBV25-1,NA,TRBJ2-1,15,NA,CASSGNRVLLNEQFF,TGTGCCAGCAGTGGGAACAGGGTCCTCCTCAATGAGCAGTTCTTC
TRBV5-6,NA,TRBJ2-5,15,NA,CASSFPGTQQETQYF,TGTGCCAGCAGCTTTCCCGGGACGCAGCAAGAGACCCAGTACTTC
TRBV2,few,TRBJ2-7,11,NA,CASSDNYEQYF,TGTGCCAGCAGTGACAACTACGAGCAGTACTTC
TRBV30,NA,TRBJ2-5,13,NA,CAWRAAAEETQYF,TGTGCCTGGAGGGCAGCGGCGGAGGAGACCCAGTACTTC
TRBV25-1,NA,TRBJ2-6,17,NA,CASSESLGDSGANVLTF,TGTGCCAGCAGTGAATCCCTAGGGGACTCTGGGGCCAACGTCCTGACTTTC
TRBV18,few,TRBJ1-4,14,NA,CASSRGDNYEKLFF,TGTGCCAGCTCACGGGGAGATAACTATGAAAAACTGTTTTTT
TRBV2,NA,TRBJ2-5,13,TRBD2,CASGRGERETQYF,TGTGCCAGCGGCCGGGGGGAGCGGGAGACCCAGTACTTC